Below are 23 T cell receptor beta chains sequenced from a single sample in a study of T-cell memory formation after mild COVID-19. TCRdb reprocessed the 5' RACE reads with MiXCR, giving one entry per CDR3 protein. This sample has about 50,000 distinct CDR3 sequences, with approximately 9% found just once. Sequenced: PBMCs or a T cell subset sorted from them (not recorded which). The origin of the receptors is an adult woman who had mild COVID-19 (a few samples of this study predate the infection). Cell type and time point are not known.

Only one count was recorded for this clonotype. The chain joins TRBV5-1 to TRBJ1-3; a possible D gene is TRBD1 (6 bases). The CDR3 consists of 13 residues. The V end was cut by 4 bases, the J end by 3 bases, with 8 bases between. CDR1 is SGHRS, CDR2 YFSETQ, per germline. CDR3 region: CASSTDSGNTIYF. For the CDR3, the DNA is TGCGCCAGCAGCACGGACAGTGGAAACACCATATATTTT.

This clonotype showed up just a few times. J is TRBJ1-1 and V is TRBV5-1; no reliable D call. This CDR3 has 14 amino acids. The germline CDR1 and CDR2 sequences are SGHRS and YFSETQ. V shed 2 bases and J shed 1 base, with 9 bases lying between them. The CDR3 here is CASSFLIQNTEAFF. The DNA for the CDR3 is TGCGCCAGCAGCTTCCTGATCCAGAACACTGAAGCTTTCTTT.

This clonotype was counted many times. V and J are TRBV7-3 and TRBJ2-3, with D perhaps TRBD2 (5 bases). V lost 2 bases and J 6 bases, leaving 12 bases between the germline ends. The CDR3 extends over 14 amino acids. Germline lookup yields CDR1 SGHTA and CDR2 FQGTGA. This chain's CDR3 is CASSLGGSADTQYF. The CDR3 bases are TGTGCCAGCAGCTTAGGCGGTAGCGCTGATACGCAGTATTTT.

This clonotype was detected only once. This may come from a read error, since a much larger clone is one base off. This chain uses TRBV5-1 with TRBJ2-1, with 12 bases lining up with TRBD2. The CDR3 length is 17 residues. Germline CDR1 reads SGHRS; CDR2 reads YFSETQ. Germline trimming cut 1 base from V and 6 bases from J; bases unmatched to any gene: 8. CDR3 in amino acids: CASSLSTLAGGRNEQFF. The CDR3 DNA reads TGCGCCAGCAGCTTGTCCACGCTAGCGGGGGGGCGCAATGAGCAGTTCTTC. Full variable domain (remainder filled in from reference TRBV5-1 and TRBJ2-1): KAGVTQTPRYLIKTRGQQVTLSCSPISGHRSVSWYQQTPGQGLQFLFEYFSETQRNKGNFPGRFSGRQFSNSRSEMNVSTLELGDSALYLCASSLSTLAGGRNEQFFGPGTRLTVL.

The V gene is TRBV7-3, the J gene TRBJ1-1, with D possibly being TRBD1 (6 bases). The V and J ends lost 5 bases and 1 base respectively, with 11 bases between them. The CDR3 runs 14 residues. CDR1 and CDR2 from the germline V gene are SGHTA and FQGTGA. The CDR3 loop reads CASSPDSENTEAFF. CDR3 nucleotides: TGTGCCAGCAGCCCGGACAGTGAGAACACTGAAGCTTTCTTT.

This clonotype was observed a few times. The chain joins TRBV11-3 to TRBJ2-5; 7 positions agree with TRBD1. Germline V CDR1 and CDR2: SGHNT, YENEEA. The V and J ends lost 5 bases and 6 bases, in that order; junction bases with no gene match: 6. This CDR3 contains 13 residues. CDR3 sequence: CASSPRQGKTQYF. CDR3 bases: TGTGCCAGCAGCCCCCGACAGGGAAAGACCCAGTACTTC.

The V gene is TRBV2, the J gene TRBJ2-7; tentative D call: TRBD1 (7 bases). V gave up 5 bases and J gave up 2 bases, with 16 bases separating them. Germline CDR1 SNHLY, CDR2 FYNNEI. The CDR3 is 15 amino acids. The CDR3 nucleotides are TGTGCCAGCAGTACCCAACAGGGGAGGACCTACGAGCAGTACTTC. Amino acid sequence: CASSTQQGRTYEQYF.

This clonotype was seen ten or more times. The chain links TRBV7-8 to TRBJ2-5; D might be TRBD1 (6 bases). The CDR3 is 11 amino acids. CDR1 is SGHVS and CDR2 is FQNEAQ in the germline V gene. The germline V and J ends were trimmed by 4 bases and 8 bases, with 8 bases remaining between them. CDR3 nucleotides: TGTGCCAGCAGCTCCAGGGGCACCCAGTACTTC. This sequence encodes CASSSRGTQYF.

This clonotype was counted between two and nine times. The chain is built from TRBV5-4 and TRBJ2-2; D is ambiguous. V was shortened by 2 bases and J by 1 base, with 9 bases between the two germline ends. The CDR3 spans 15 residues. The germline gives CDR1 SGHNT, CDR2 YYREEE (reference sequence). The CDR3 spells CASSFARWNTGELFF. The CDR3 DNA is TGTGCCAGCAGCTTCGCTAGATGGAACACCGGGGAGCTGTTTTTT.

This clonotype came up many times. The chain carries TRBV5-1 and TRBJ2-7; no definite D call. Trimming stripped 0 bases from V and 3 bases from J, with 16 bases between. Germline V CDR1 and CDR2: SGHRS, YFSETQ. The CDR3 has 16 amino acids. The CDR3 DNA is TGCGCCAGCAGCTTGGGGGTTGAACTTCCCCACTACGAGCAGTACTTC. Its translation: CASSLGVELPHYEQYF.

The gene calls are TRBV30 and TRBJ2-3; 9 positions match TRBD2. Germline V gives CDR1 GTSNPN, CDR2 SVGIG (reference sequence). This CDR3 region has 14 residues. Trimming removed 3 bases from V and 2 bases from J; junction bases left unmatched: 3. CDR3 region: CAWRGLAVTDTQYF. DNA for the CDR3: TGTGCCTGGAGGGGACTAGCCGTCACAGATACGCAGTATTTT.

V usage is TRBV5-1 and J usage is TRBJ1-6, with 8 bases that match TRBD1. Unmatched junction bases numbered 16, after V lost 4 bases and J lost 10 bases. The germline CDR1 and CDR2 sequences are SGHRS and YFSETQ. CDR3 length: 17 amino acids. This CDR3 is CASSPQRAGTGISPLHF. The CDR3 region has the DNA TGCGCCAGCAGCCCCCAACGGGCCGGGACAGGAATCTCACCCCTCCACTTT.

This chain connects TRBV4-3 to TRBJ1-1; D remains ambiguous. This CDR3 has 15 amino acids. The germline V gene encodes CDR1 LGHNA and CDR2 YSLEER. V lost 0 bases and J lost 1, with 9 bases in between. The CDR3: CASSQDRAANTEAFF. Written as DNA, the CDR3 is TGCGCCAGCAGCCAAGATCGGGCAGCGAACACTGAAGCTTTCTTT.

V usage is TRBV5-1 and J usage is TRBJ2-5; 8 bases match TRBD1. V shed 4 bases, J shed 4 bases, and the junction held 9 bases outside the gene matches. CDR1 and CDR2 (germline): SGHRS, YFSETQ. CDR3 length: 15 residues. This CDR3 is CASSPGSQGGETQYF. The CDR3 DNA is TGCGCCAGCAGCCCCGGCTCACAGGGGGGAGAGACCCAGTACTTC.

The DNA of the CDR3 is TGTGCCAGCAGCCAGGGGGTGTATGGCTACACCTTC. Residues: CASSQGVYGYTF. The chain combines TRBV11-2 with TRBJ1-2; 7 bases map to TRBD1. The V gene end was trimmed by 5 bases and the J gene end by 5 bases; junction bases not matched to a gene: 2. This CDR3 is 12 amino acids long. Germline-derived CDR1 and CDR2 are SGHAT and FQNNGV. The entire variable domain, with the rest obtained from reference TRBV11-2 and TRBJ1-2, is as follows: EAGVAQSPRYKIIEKRQSVAFWCNPISGHATLYWYQQILGQGPKLLIQFQNNGVVDDSQLPKDRFSAERLKGVDSTLKIQPAKLEDSAVYLCASSQGVYGYTFGSGTRLTVV.

This clonotype occurred a few times. The V gene is TRBV5-4, the J gene TRBJ2-7, with a weak D call TRBD2 (5 bases). The CDR3 contains 13 residues. CDR1 is SGHNT, CDR2 YYREEE, per germline (reference sequence). Trimming left V 2 bases short and J 7 bases short, with 13 bases between. This CDR3 is CASSFYYTGEQYF. In DNA, the CDR3 is TGTGCCAGCAGCTTCTACTATACGGGGGAGCAGTACTTC.

This clonotype has at least ten counts. The V gene is TRBV11-2, the J gene TRBJ2-1; 8 bases agree with TRBD2. Germline V gene sequence: CDR1 SGHAT, CDR2 FQNNGV. J lost 2 bases, V lost 1 base, and 4 bases had no gene match. The CDR3 spans 16 residues. CDR3 sequence: CASSLVPGGAYNEQFF. DNA for the CDR3: TGTGCCAGCAGCTTAGTTCCGGGGGGGGCCTACAATGAGCAGTTCTTC.

This clonotype was picked up many times. The chain links TRBV5-1 to TRBJ2-1; 14 bases map to TRBD2. The germline gives CDR1 SGHRS, CDR2 YFSETQ. The trim removed 3 bases at V and 0 bases at J, leaving 2 bases unmatched. The CDR3 consists of 17 residues. The CDR3 region is CASSSGLAGGSYNEQFF. The CDR3 DNA reads as TGCGCCAGCAGCTCAGGACTAGCGGGAGGCTCCTACAATGAGCAGTTCTTC.

V is TRBV7-2 and J is TRBJ2-5; possibly TRBD2 for D (6 bases). This CDR3 has 15 amino acids. Between the trimmed V and J ends, which lost 5 bases and 0 bases, there was a span of 13 bases. Looked up from germline, CDR1 is SGHTA and CDR2 is FQGNSA. CDR3 residues: CASSRELANQETQYF. CDR3 nucleotides: TGTGCCAGCAGCCGGGAGCTAGCGAACCAAGAGACCCAGTACTTC.

This clonotype showed up many times. CDR3 loop: CASIPLWPSTDTQYF. CDR3 in DNA: TGTGCCAGCATCCCCCTGTGGCCTAGCACAGATACGCAGTATTTT. The gene calls are TRBV7-2 and TRBJ2-3; unclear D gene. This CDR3 spans 15 amino acids. V was shortened by 7 bases and J by 0 bases, with 14 bases between the two germline ends. CDR1 and CDR2 from the germline V gene are SGHTA and FQGNSA.

This clonotype was observed many times. V gene TRBV7-9 combines with J gene TRBJ1-3, with D unresolved. The V gene's germline CDR1 is SEHNR and CDR2 FQNEAQ (reference sequence). Between the trimmed V and J ends, which lost 2 bases and 1 base, there was a span of 3 bases. The length of the CDR3 is 13 residues. The CDR3 nucleotides are TGTGCCAGCAGCTTATCTTCTGGAAACACCATATATTTT. This encodes CASSLSSGNTIYF.

This clonotype was seen only a few times. The V gene is TRBV19, the J gene TRBJ2-1; D may be TRBD2 (5 bases). Trimming took 4 bases from V and 5 from J, leaving 12 bases between them. The length of the CDR3 is 14 residues. Looked up from germline, CDR1 is LNHDA and CDR2 is SQIVND (reference sequence). This chain's CDR3 is CASSRVWRDNEQFF. The DNA for the CDR3 is TGTGCCAGTAGTAGGGTGTGGCGGGACAATGAGCAGTTCTTC.

The table lists this clonotype with many counts. The chain employs TRBV5-5 and TRBJ1-1; D is unclear. Germline V lookup: CDR1 SGHKS, CDR2 YYEKEE (reference sequence). This CDR3 has 14 residues. V dropped 0 bases and J dropped 1 base, with 7 bases sitting between them. CDR3 residues: CASSLDPQNTEAFF. The CDR3 DNA follows: TGTGCCAGCAGCTTGGATCCCCAGAACACTGAAGCTTTCTTT.